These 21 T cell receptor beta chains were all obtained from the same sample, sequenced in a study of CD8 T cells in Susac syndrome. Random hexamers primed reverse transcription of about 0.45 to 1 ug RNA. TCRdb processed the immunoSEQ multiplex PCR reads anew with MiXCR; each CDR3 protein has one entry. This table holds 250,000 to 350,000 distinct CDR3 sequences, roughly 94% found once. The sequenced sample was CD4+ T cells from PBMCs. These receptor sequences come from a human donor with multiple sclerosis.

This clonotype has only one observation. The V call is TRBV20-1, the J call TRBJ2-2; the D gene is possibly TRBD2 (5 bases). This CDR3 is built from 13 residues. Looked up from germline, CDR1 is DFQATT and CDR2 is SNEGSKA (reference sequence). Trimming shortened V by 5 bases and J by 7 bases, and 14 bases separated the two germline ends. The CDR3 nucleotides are TGCAGTGCTCCCTACACTAGGCTCGGGGAGCTGTTTTTT. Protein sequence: CSAPYTRLGELFF.

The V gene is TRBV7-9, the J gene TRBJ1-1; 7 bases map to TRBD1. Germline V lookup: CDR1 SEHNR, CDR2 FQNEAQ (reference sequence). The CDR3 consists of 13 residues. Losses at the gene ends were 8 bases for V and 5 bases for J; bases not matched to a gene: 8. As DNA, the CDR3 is TGTGCCAGCTGTGAGGGGGCGAGGACTGAAGCTTTCTTT. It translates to CASCEGARTEAFF.

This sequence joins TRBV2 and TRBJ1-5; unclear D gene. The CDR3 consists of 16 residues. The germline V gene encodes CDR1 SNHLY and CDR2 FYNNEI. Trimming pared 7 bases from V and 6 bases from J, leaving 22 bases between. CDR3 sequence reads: CASTDLGRGIGQPQHF. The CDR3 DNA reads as TGTGCCAGCACCGATTTAGGACGGGGTATCGGTCAGCCCCAGCATTTT.

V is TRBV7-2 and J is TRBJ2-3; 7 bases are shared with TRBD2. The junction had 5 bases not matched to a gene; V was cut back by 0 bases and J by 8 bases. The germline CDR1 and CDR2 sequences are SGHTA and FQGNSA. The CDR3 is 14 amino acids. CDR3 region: CASSLAGTKGTQYF. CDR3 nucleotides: TGTGCCAGCAGCTTAGCCGGGACTAAGGGTACGCAGTATTTT. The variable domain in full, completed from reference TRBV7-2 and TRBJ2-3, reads GAGVSQSPSNKVTEKGKDVELRCDPISGHTALYWYRQSLGQGLEFLIYFQGNSAPDKSGLPSDRFSAERTGGSVSTLTIQRTQQEDSAVYLCASSLAGTKGTQYFGPGTRLTVL.

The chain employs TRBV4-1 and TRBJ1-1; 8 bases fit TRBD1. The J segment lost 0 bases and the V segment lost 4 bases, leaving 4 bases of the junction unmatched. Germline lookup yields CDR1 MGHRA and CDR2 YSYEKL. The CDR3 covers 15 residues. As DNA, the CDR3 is TGCGCCAGCAGCCGGGGGGGACAGGTGAACACTGAAGCTTTCTTT. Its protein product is CASSRGGQVNTEAFF.

The CDR3 protein is CSASLGSGGYTF. CDR3 nucleotide sequence: TGCAGTGCTAGTTTGGGTAGCGGTGGCTACACCTTC. The V call is TRBV20-1, the J call TRBJ1-2, with no clear D. This CDR3 spans 12 amino acids. Looked up from germline, CDR1 is DFQATT and CDR2 is SNEGSKA (reference sequence). V shed 3 bases and J shed 7 bases, with 12 bases lying between them.

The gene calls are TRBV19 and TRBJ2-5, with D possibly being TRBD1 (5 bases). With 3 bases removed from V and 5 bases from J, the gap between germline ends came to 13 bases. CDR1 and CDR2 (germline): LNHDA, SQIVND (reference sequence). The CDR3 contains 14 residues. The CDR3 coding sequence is TGTGCCAGTAGTATCAGGGCCGGTAGTGAGACCCAGTACTTC. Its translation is CASSIRAGSETQYF.

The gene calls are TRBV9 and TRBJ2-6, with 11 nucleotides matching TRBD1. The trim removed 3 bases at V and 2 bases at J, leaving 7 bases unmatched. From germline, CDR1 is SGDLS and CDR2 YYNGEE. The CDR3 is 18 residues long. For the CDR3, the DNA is TGTGCCAGCAGCGCCAGGACAGGGGGCTTAGCTGGGGCCAACGTCCTGACTTTC. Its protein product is CASSARTGGLAGANVLTF.

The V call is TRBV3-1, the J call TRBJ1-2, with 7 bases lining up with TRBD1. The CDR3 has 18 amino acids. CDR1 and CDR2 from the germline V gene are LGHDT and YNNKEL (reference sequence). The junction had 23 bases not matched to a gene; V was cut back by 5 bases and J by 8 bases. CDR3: CASSSHVGGGKTGLGYTF. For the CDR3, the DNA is TGTGCCAGCAGCTCCCATGTTGGAGGGGGCAAGACTGGCTTGGGCTACACCTTC.

The CDR3 protein is CASSEGSGTDEAFF. In nucleotides, the CDR3 is TGTGCCAGCAGTGAAGGCTCGGGGACGGATGAAGCTTTCTTT. The chain carries TRBV6-1 and TRBJ1-1, with D perhaps TRBD1 (5 bases). The CDR3 length is 14 residues. V lost 1 base and J 7 bases, leaving 13 bases between the germline ends. Germline V gene lookup returns CDR1 MNHNS and CDR2 SASEGT.

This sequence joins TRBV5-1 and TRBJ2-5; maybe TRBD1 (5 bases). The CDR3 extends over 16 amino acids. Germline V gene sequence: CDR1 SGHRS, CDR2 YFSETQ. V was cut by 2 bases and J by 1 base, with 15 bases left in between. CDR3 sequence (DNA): TGCGCCAGCAGCTTCGCGTTGGCAGGGCGCCAAGAGACCCAGTACTTC. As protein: CASSFALAGRQETQYF.

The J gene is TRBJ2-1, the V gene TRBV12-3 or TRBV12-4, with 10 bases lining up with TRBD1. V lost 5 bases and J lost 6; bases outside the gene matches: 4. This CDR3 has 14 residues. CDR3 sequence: CASSPRTGGNEQFF. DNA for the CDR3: TGTGCCAGCAGTCCGCGGACAGGGGGCAATGAGCAGTTCTTC.

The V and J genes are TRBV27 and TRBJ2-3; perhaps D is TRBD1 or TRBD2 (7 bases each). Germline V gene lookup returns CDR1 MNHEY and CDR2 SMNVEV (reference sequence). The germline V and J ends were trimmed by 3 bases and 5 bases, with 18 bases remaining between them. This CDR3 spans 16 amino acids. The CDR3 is CASSFGAGGAIDTQYF. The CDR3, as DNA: TGTGCCAGCAGTTTTGGTGCAGGGGGGGCGATAGATACGCAGTATTTT.

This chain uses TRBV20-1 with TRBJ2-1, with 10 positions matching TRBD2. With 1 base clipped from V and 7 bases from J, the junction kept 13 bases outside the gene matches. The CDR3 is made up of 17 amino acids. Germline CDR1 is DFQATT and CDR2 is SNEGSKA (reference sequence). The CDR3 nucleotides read TGCAGTGCTAGAGCGCATTCCGGGACTAGCGTTAGGAATGAGCAGTTCTTC. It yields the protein CSARAHSGTSVRNEQFF.

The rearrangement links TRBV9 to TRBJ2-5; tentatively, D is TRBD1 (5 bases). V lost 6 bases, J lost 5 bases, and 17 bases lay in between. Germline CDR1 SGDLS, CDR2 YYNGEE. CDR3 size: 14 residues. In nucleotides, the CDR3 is TGTGCCAGCAATACAGGTGAGGAAGGGGAGACCCAGTACTTC. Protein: CASNTGEEGETQYF.

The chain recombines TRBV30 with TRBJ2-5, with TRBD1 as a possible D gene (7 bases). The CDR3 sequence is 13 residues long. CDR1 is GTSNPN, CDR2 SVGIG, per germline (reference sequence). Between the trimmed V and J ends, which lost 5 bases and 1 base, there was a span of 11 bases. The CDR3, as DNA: TGTGCCTGGGCGGGGACAGTCCAAGAGACCCAGTACTTC. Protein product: CAWAGTVQETQYF.

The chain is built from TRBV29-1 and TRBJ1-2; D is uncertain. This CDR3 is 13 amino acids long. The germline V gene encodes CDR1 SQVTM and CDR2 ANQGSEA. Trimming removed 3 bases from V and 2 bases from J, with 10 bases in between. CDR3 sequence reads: CSVEDGWNYGYTF. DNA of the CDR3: TGCAGCGTTGAGGACGGATGGAACTATGGCTACACCTTC.

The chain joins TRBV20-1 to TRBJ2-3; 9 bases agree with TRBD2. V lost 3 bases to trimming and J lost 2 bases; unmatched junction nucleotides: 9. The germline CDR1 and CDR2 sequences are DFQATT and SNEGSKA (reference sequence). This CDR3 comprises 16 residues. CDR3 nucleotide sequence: TGCAGTGCTAGTTTGCCTAGCGGGATCCCCACAGATACGCAGTATTTT. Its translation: CSASLPSGIPTDTQYF.

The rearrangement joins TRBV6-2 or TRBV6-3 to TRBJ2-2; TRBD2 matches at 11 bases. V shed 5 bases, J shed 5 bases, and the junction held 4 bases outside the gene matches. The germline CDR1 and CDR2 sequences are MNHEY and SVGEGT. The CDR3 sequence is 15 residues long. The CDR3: CASSPSGGSTGELFF. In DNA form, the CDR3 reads TGTGCCAGCAGTCCTAGCGGGGGGTCTACCGGGGAGCTGTTTTTT.

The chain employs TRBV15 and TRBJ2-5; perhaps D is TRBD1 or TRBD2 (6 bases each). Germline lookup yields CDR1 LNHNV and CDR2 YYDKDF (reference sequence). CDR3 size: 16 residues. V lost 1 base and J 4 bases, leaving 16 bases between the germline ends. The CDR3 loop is CATSRANRGVRETQYF. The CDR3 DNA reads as TGTGCCACCAGCAGAGCGAATAGGGGGGTCCGAGAGACCCAGTACTTC.

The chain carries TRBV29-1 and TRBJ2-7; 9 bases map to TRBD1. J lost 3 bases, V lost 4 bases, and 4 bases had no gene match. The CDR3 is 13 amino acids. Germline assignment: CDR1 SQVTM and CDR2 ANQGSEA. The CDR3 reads CSVGRQGDYEQYF. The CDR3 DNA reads TGCAGCGTTGGCCGACAGGGGGACTACGAGCAGTACTTC.